The rows below give T cell receptor beta chains drawn from one sample of a study of read filtering for tumor transcriptome and immune sequencing. Via MiXCR, TCRdb re-called the reads, giving one row per CDR3 protein. The profile shows around 33,000 distinct CDR3 sequences, around 20% of them singletons. Material for sequencing was a population of CD138-negative cells sorted from bone marrow. These receptors were taken from a donor at least 40 years old with multiple myeloma. Each CDR3 is given with its conserved first and last residue. A D gene is named only where the DNA matches it firmly. A clone size is listed for some rows: how often the clone was seen (once, few, many), or a class if it is expanded.

TGCGCCAGCAGCCAAGGGGAGGGGACAGGGGGTCTTCAAGAGACCCAGTACTTC	CASSQGEGTGGLQETQYF	TRBD1	NA	TRBV4-1	TRBJ2-5
TGTGCCAGCGGTGTCTCCCCTAGCTCCTACGAGCAGTACTTC	CASGVSPSSYEQYF	NA	NA	TRBV9	TRBJ2-7
TGCGCCAGCACCAGCGGGAGGGATGGGGAGACCCAGTACTTC	CASTSGRDGETQYF	TRBD2	many	TRBV5-1	TRBJ2-5
TGCAGCGCCCGGGACACCGGGAGTGGGGAGACCCAGTACTTC	CSARDTGSGETQYF	NA	many	TRBV29-1	TRBJ2-5
TGCAGTGCTAGAGATCTAGGAGGTGTGGGACTTAAGCAGTTCTTC	CSARDLGGVGLKQFF	NA	many	TRBV20-1	TRBJ2-1
TGTGCCATCGCCCGTGAAGAGGGTGAGACCCAGTACTTC	CAIAREEGETQYF	NA	few	TRBV10-3	TRBJ2-5
TGTGCCAGCAGGGCCCGGGCTGAACGCGCTTTCTTT	CASRARAERAFF	NA	many	TRBV6-4	TRBJ1-1
TGCAGCGTTGAAGTTACCCGGGGCCACAACTATGGCTACACCTTC	CSVEVTRGHNYGYTF	NA	many	TRBV29-1	TRBJ1-2
TGCGCCAGCAGCTTCAGACAGGGGGCATCAGATACGCAGTATTTT	CASSFRQGASDTQYF	TRBD1	many	TRBV5-1	TRBJ2-3
TGTGCCAGCAGTTTTCCTCAGGGGGGGTACACCGGGGAGCTGTTTTTT	CASSFPQGGYTGELFF	NA	many	TRBV28	TRBJ2-2
TGTGCCAGCAGTTTACAGGGGGGAACCGGGGAGCTGTTTTTT	CASSLQGGTGELFF	NA	many	TRBV28	TRBJ2-2
TGTGCCTCCCAACGGGAGGTAACAGATACGCAGTATTTT	CASQREVTDTQYF	TRBD2	many	TRBV2	TRBJ2-3
TGTGCCAGCAGCCAAGATATTGCAGGGCCTGCAACTAATGAAAAACTGTTTTTT	CASSQDIAGPATNEKLFF	NA	many	TRBV3-1	TRBJ1-4
TGTGCCAGCAGCTCTTTAGGGCTCAATGAGCAGTTCTTC	CASSSLGLNEQFF	NA	many	TRBV7-9	TRBJ2-1
TGTGCCACCAGCAGAGAACGGGGCGACTCCTACGAGCAGTACTTC	CATSRERGDSYEQYF	NA	many	TRBV15	TRBJ2-7
TGTGCTAGCAGCCCCACTACGTACCAAGAGACCCAGTACTTC	CASSPTTYQETQYF	NA	many	TRBV7-7	TRBJ2-5